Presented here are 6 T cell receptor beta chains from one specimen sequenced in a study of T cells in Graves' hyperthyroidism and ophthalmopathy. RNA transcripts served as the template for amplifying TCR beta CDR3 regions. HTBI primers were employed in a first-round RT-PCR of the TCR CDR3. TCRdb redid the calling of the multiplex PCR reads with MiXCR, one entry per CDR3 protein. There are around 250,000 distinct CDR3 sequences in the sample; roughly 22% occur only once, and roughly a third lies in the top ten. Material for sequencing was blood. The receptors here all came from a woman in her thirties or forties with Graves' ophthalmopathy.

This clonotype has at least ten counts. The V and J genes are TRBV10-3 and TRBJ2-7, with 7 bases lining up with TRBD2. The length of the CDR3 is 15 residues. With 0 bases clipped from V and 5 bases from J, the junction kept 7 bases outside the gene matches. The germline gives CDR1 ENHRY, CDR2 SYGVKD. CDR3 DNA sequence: TGTGCCATCAGTGAGTCGGGCCTAGCGGTCGACGAGCAGTACTTC. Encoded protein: CAISESGLAVDEQYF.

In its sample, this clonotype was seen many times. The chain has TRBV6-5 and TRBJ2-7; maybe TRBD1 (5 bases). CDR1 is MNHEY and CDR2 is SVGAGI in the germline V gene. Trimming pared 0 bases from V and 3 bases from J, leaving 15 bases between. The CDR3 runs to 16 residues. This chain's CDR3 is CASSYSGHNRIYEQYF. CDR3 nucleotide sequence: TGTGCCAGCAGTTACTCTGGACACAATAGAATCTACGAGCAGTACTTC.

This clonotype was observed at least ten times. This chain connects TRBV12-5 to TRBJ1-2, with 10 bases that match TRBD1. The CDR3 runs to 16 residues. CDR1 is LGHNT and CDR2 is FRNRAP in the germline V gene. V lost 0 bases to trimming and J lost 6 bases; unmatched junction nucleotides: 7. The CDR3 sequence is CASGLVGDRGVDGYTF. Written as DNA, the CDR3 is TGTGCTAGTGGTTTGGTGGGGGACAGGGGTGTCGATGGCTACACCTTC.

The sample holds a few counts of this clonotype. The CDR3 DNA sequence: TGTGCCAGCAGCTTAGGACAGGGATCCCCCGGGGAGCTGTTTTTT. This sequence encodes CASSLGQGSPGELFF. V usage is TRBV7-9 and J usage is TRBJ2-2; the match to TRBD1 covers 7 bases. V was pared by 1 base and J by 6 bases, with 5 bases of the junction left unmatched. CDR1 is SEHNR and CDR2 is FQNEAQ in the germline V gene (reference sequence). The CDR3 sequence is 15 residues long.

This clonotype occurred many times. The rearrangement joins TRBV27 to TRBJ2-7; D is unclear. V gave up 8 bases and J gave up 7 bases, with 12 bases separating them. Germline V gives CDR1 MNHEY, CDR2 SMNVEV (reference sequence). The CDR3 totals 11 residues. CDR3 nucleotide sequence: TGTGCCAGCGGATCAGACGTGGAGCAGTACTTC. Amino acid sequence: CASGSDVEQYF.

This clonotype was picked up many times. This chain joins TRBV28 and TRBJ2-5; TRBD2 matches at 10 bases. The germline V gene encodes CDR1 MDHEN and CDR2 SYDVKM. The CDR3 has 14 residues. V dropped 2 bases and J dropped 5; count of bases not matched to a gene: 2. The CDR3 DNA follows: TGTGCCAGCAGTTTAGGGACTAGCGTGGAGACCCAGTACTTC. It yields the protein CASSLGTSVETQYF.